These 27 T cell receptor beta chains were all obtained from the same sample, sequenced in a study of T cell responses to AZD1222 COVID-19 vaccine. Data came from immunoSEQ multiplex PCR; TCRdb stores just in-frame clones and leaves some out. Among 96,000 or so clones listed, roughly 87% were seen once. The starting material was peripheral blood, obtained on day 0 of AZD1222 vaccination. The source of these receptors is an adult in good health.

This CDR3 reads CASSMAVDRSNTLHF. DNA for the CDR3: TGTGCCAGTAGTATGGCAGTCGACAGAAGTAACACCCTCCACTTT. The gene calls are TRBV19 and TRBJ1-6; D perhaps matches TRBD1 (5 bases). The CDR3 covers 15 residues. From germline, CDR1 is LNHDA and CDR2 SQIVND (reference sequence). The V end lost 3 bases, the J end lost 14 bases, and 20 bases lay between the germline ends.

V is TRBV29-1 and J is TRBJ2-7, with 7 bases lining up with TRBD1. The CDR3 spans 13 residues. J was trimmed by 0 bases and V by 6 bases; bases with no gene match: 5. Germline assignment: CDR1 SQVTM and CDR2 ANQGSEA. For the CDR3, the DNA is TGCAGCGTCTTACAGGGGAGCTCCTACGAGCAGTACTTC. It codes for CSVLQGSSYEQYF.

The chain employs TRBV30 and TRBJ1-2; D is ambiguous. This CDR3 contains 11 residues. Trimming stripped 8 bases from V and 10 bases from J, with 17 bases between. CDR1 is GTSNPN, CDR2 SVGIG, per germline (reference sequence). As DNA, the CDR3 is TGTGCCGCCCTTGTGGCCGGCACCTACACCTTC. Translating it yields CAALVAGTYTF.

The J gene is TRBJ1-3, the V gene TRBV6-4; perhaps TRBD1 as D (6 bases). Between the trimmed V and J ends, which lost 0 bases and 7 bases, there was a span of 16 bases. This CDR3 is 16 amino acids long. CDR1 MRHNA and CDR2 SNTAGT come from the germline V gene. Here the CDR3 DNA reads TGTGCCAGCAGTGACTCGAATTCATCGGGGGCCAACACCATATATTTT. It encodes CASSDSNSSGANTIYF.

This clone appeared once. The rearrangement links TRBV6-2 or TRBV6-3 to TRBJ1-5; D unclear. The V gene lost 0 bases and the J gene lost 3 bases, with 9 bases spanning the gap. Germline V gene lookup returns CDR1 MNHEY and CDR2 SVGEGT. There are 15 residues in the CDR3. The CDR3 DNA reads TGTGCCAGCAGTTACTCGTCGCCGGACAATCAGCCCCAGCATTTT. It encodes CASSYSSPDNQPQHF.

This chain uses TRBV15 with TRBJ1-1; D ambiguous. Trimming pared 0 bases from V and 6 bases from J, leaving 8 bases between. CDR1 is LNHNV, CDR2 YYDKDF, per germline (reference sequence). The CDR3 has 13 amino acids. This CDR3 is CATSRDRPPEAFF. CDR3 nucleotide sequence: TGTGCCACCAGCAGAGATCGGCCCCCTGAAGCTTTCTTT.

The chain is built from TRBV19 and TRBJ2-7; the match to TRBD1 covers 10 bases. Trimming removed 0 bases from V and 2 bases from J; junction bases left unmatched: 1. CDR1 LNHDA and CDR2 SQIVND come from the germline V gene (reference sequence). This CDR3 has 15 amino acids. In DNA, the CDR3 is TGTGCCAGTAGTATAGAGACAGGGGGCACCTACGAGCAGTACTTC. Translation gives CASSIETGGTYEQYF.

The chain has TRBV2 and TRBJ1-6; D ambiguous. V lost 6 bases and J lost 0, with 15 bases in between. This CDR3 has 17 amino acids. Per the germline V gene, CDR1 is SNHLY and CDR2 is FYNNEI. The CDR3 reads CASRRQGGNSYNSPLHF. The CDR3 coding sequence is TGTGCCAGCAGAAGACAAGGAGGAAACTCCTATAATTCACCCCTCCACTTT.

This chain connects TRBV28 to TRBJ2-3; tentative D call: TRBD1 (8 bases). The germline gives CDR1 MDHEN, CDR2 SYDVKM. This CDR3 region has 15 residues. V lost 6 bases to trimming and J lost 4 bases, with 17 bases between them. CDR3 bases: TGTGCCAGCAGCTGGACAGGGAGGGATCCAGATACGCAGTATTTT. The encoded protein is CASSWTGRDPDTQYF.

The chain uses TRBV9 and TRBJ1-2; D call uncertain. Trimming stripped 0 bases from V and 4 bases from J, with 16 bases between. The CDR3 is made up of 16 amino acids. Germline lookup yields CDR1 SGDLS and CDR2 YYNGEE. The CDR3 region is CASSVAPSPPLYGYTF. CDR3 DNA: TGTGCCAGCAGCGTAGCTCCAAGCCCCCCCCTCTATGGCTACACCTTC. Drawing the rest from reference TRBV9 and TRBJ1-2, the complete variable domain is DSGVTQTPKHLITATGQRVTLRCSPRSGDLSVYWYQQSLDQGLQFLIQYYNGEERAKGNILERFSAQQFPDLHSELNLSSLELGDSALYFCASSVAPSPPLYGYTFGSGTRLTVV.

The V gene is TRBV27, the J gene TRBJ2-3, with TRBD2 identical over 13 bases. In germline, CDR1 is MNHEY, CDR2 SMNVEV (reference sequence). The CDR3 contains 15 residues. The trim removed 6 bases at V and 0 bases at J, leaving 0 bases unmatched. The CDR3 sequence is CASRGLAGSTDTQYF. CDR3 DNA: TGTGCCAGCAGGGGACTAGCGGGGAGCACAGATACGCAGTATTTT.

This chain links TRBV7-6 with TRBJ2-5, with D tentatively TRBD2 (6 bases). The CDR3 has 17 residues. Trimming removed 5 bases from V and 3 bases from J, with 22 bases in between. Germline CDR1 and CDR2: SGHVS and FNYEAQ. CDR3 sequence (DNA): TGTGCCAGCAGCCCGATCCTTACGGGACTTCCTGAAGAGACCCAGTACTTC. It yields the protein CASSPILTGLPEETQYF. Together with reference TRBV7-6 and TRBJ2-5, the CDR3 gives the full variable domain: GAGVSQSPRYKVTKRGQDVALRCDPISGHVSLYWYRQALGQGPEFLTYFNYEAQQDKSGLPNDRFSAERPEGSISTLTIQRTEQRDSAMYRCASSPILTGLPEETQYFGPGTRLLVL.

This clone has a handful of counts. The chain is built from TRBV19 and TRBJ2-2; D may be TRBD2 (5 bases). The germline V gene encodes CDR1 LNHDA and CDR2 SQIVND (reference sequence). The ends were cut back, 0 bases at V and 4 bases at J, with 9 bases in the middle. The CDR3 loop spans 15 amino acids. CDR3 coding DNA: TGTGCCAGTAGTATAGATGGGAGCGGCACCGGGGAGCTGTTTTTT. Translating it yields CASSIDGSGTGELFF.

V and J are TRBV3-1 (or the pseudogene TRBV3-2) and TRBJ2-1; no clear D gene. The length of the CDR3 is 15 residues. Germline CDR1 and CDR2: LGHDT and YNNKEL (reference sequence). V was shortened by 1 base and J by 4 bases, with 11 bases between the two germline ends. The CDR3 reads CASSQAGAQYNEQFF. The CDR3 nucleotides are TGTGCCAGCAGCCAAGCTGGAGCGCAATACAATGAGCAGTTCTTC.

The chain carries TRBV5-3 and TRBJ2-7, with TRBD2 identical over 11 bases. TRBV5-3 is labeled an ORF, and its function is uncertain. V lost 4 bases, J lost 7 bases, and 16 bases stayed unmatched. This CDR3 spans 17 amino acids. DNA of the CDR3: TGTGCCAGAAGCCTTGGTCGGTGGGCTAGCGGGGGGCGGGAGCAGTACTTC. The encoded protein is CARSLGRWASGGREQYF.

V is TRBV7-6 and J is TRBJ2-7, with D perhaps matching TRBD2 (5 bases). This CDR3 region has 14 residues. The V gene's germline CDR1 is SGHVS and CDR2 FNYEAQ. V lost 1 base and J lost 5, with 12 bases in between. The chain's CDR3 is CASSLGPAVDEQYF. The CDR3 DNA is TGTGCCAGCAGCTTAGGGCCAGCGGTAGACGAGCAGTACTTC. Based on the CDR3 plus reference TRBV7-6 and TRBJ2-7, the full variable domain is GAGVSQSPRYKVTKRGQDVALRCDPISGHVSLYWYRQALGQGPEFLTYFNYEAQQDKSGLPNDRFSAERPEGSISTLTIQRTEQRDSAMYRCASSLGPAVDEQYFGPGTRLTVT.

This chain links TRBV28 with TRBJ2-5; D gene ambiguous. Trimming removed 6 bases at V and 4 bases at J, with 12 bases between. This CDR3 comprises 13 residues. Germline V gene data show CDR1 as MDHEN and CDR2 as SYDVKM. CDR3 nucleotides: TGTGCCAGCAGGCCGGGTGGGTCAGAGACCCAGTACTTC. Protein product: CASRPGGSETQYF.

The V and J genes are TRBV2 and TRBJ2-3; D is uncertain. The germline CDR1 and CDR2 sequences are SNHLY and FYNNEI. The germline V and J ends were trimmed by 2 bases and 7 bases, with 1 base remaining between them. There are 10 residues in the CDR3. CDR3 nucleotide sequence: TGTGCCAGCAGTGAAAATACGCAGTATTTT. Residues: CASSENTQYF.

In this sample, this clone turned up a few times. This chain uses TRBV4-1 with TRBJ1-1, with a possible D match to TRBD1 (5 bases). V was pared by 4 bases and J by 1 base, with 19 bases between. This CDR3 has 17 amino acids. The V gene's germline CDR1 is MGHRA and CDR2 YSYEKL. CDR3 DNA sequence: TGCGCCAGCAGCCCCTTAATTCCGGGACCTAAGAACACTGAAGCTTTCTTT. Its protein product is CASSPLIPGPKNTEAFF.

The DNA of the CDR3 is TGTGCCAGCAGCTTAGGGACCTCCGGGACTTGGCGATACAATGAGCAGTTCTTC. As protein: CASSLGTSGTWRYNEQFF. This sequence joins TRBV13 and TRBJ2-1; a possible D gene is TRBD2 (6 bases). The CDR3 is made up of 18 amino acids. The germline V gene encodes CDR1 PRHDT and CDR2 FYEKMQ (reference sequence). Trimming stripped 0 bases from V and 4 bases from J, with 19 bases between.

This rearrangement joins TRBV7-2 to TRBJ1-6, with no clear D. Germline CDR1 is SGHTA and CDR2 is FQGNSA. This CDR3 is built from 17 residues. V was clipped by 5 bases and J by 9 bases, with 23 bases between them. The chain's CDR3 is CASSPRHGENPGSPLHF. Written as DNA, the CDR3 is TGTGCCAGCAGCCCCCGACACGGAGAAAACCCGGGTTCACCCCTCCACTTT.

In DNA, the CDR3 is TGTGCCACCAGTGTTCAGACAGGGGCAGATACCCCTCACCCGATCAATGAGCAGTTCTTC. It encodes CATSVQTGADTPHPINEQFF. The chain has TRBV24-1 and TRBJ2-1; TRBD1 agrees at 8 bases. Looked up from germline, CDR1 is KGHDR and CDR2 is SFDVKD. The CDR3 extends over 20 amino acids. The V and J ends lost 5 bases and 6 bases, in that order; junction bases with no gene match: 23.

V usage is TRBV5-6 and J usage is TRBJ1-6, with a possible D match to TRBD1 (6 bases). The V gene's germline CDR1 is SGHDT and CDR2 YYEEEE. The CDR3 is 19 amino acids. Between the trimmed V and J ends, which lost 7 bases and 6 bases, there was a span of 29 bases. The CDR3 DNA follows: TGTGCCAGCTGCCACCTCAGTCACGGGGGCGCCGAGGGTAATTCACCCCTCCACTTT. It encodes CASCHLSHGGAEGNSPLHF. The full variable domain, completed using reference TRBV5-6 and TRBJ1-6, is DAGVTQSPTHLIKTRGQQVTLRCSPKSGHDTVSWYQQALGQGPQFIFQYYEEEERQRGNFPDRFSGHQFPNYSSELNVNALLLGDSALYLCASCHLSHGGAEGNSPLHFGNGTRLTVT.

The CDR3 loop reads CASSQGGDEGEQYF. In DNA, the CDR3 is TGTGCCAGCAGCCAAGGTGGGGACGAGGGCGAGCAGTACTTC. The rearrangement links TRBV3-1 (or the pseudogene TRBV3-2) to TRBJ2-7; D might be TRBD1 or TRBD2, each matching 5 bases. Trimming took off 1 base at V and 6 bases at J, with 13 bases between the two ends. From germline, CDR1 is LGHDT and CDR2 YNNKEL (reference sequence). The CDR3 loop spans 14 amino acids.

In DNA form, the CDR3 reads TGCGCCAGCAGCCAAGACAGGGGTACTAATGAAAAACTGTTTTTT. This codes for CASSQDRGTNEKLFF. The genes are TRBV4-3 and TRBJ1-4; D may be TRBD1 (6 bases). V lost 0 bases and J 2 bases, leaving 7 bases between the germline ends. The CDR3 consists of 15 residues. Germline values: CDR1 LGHNA, CDR2 YSLEER.

This clone was seen only once. The V call is TRBV29-1, the J call TRBJ2-2; a weak D match, TRBD1 (6 bases). Germline-derived CDR1 and CDR2 are SQVTM and ANQGSEA. This CDR3 has 14 residues. V lost 1 base and J 5 bases, leaving 11 bases between the germline ends. Here the CDR3 reads CSVEGQGMTGELFF. CDR3 DNA: TGCAGCGTTGAAGGGCAGGGGATGACCGGGGAGCTGTTTTTT.

The chain uses TRBV2 and TRBJ1-5; maybe TRBD1 (5 bases). This CDR3 comprises 13 residues. Trimming removed 7 bases from V and 6 bases from J, with 13 bases in between. The germline gives CDR1 SNHLY, CDR2 FYNNEI. The CDR3 region has the DNA TGTGCCAGCACGGGCAGGGTAGCTCAGCCCCAGCATTTT. It encodes CASTGRVAQPQHF.